The source of this T cell receptor (beta chain) is a study of CD8 T cells in ankylosing spondylitis. The study, taken as a whole, reports: For ankylosing spondylitis blood, a TCR beta motif of several highly homologous variants appeared characteristic. Researchers reportedly found disease-linked clones significantly enriched in matched ankylosing spondylitis synovial fluid.

In the case of this clonotype: No antigen is known for it.

Making the TCR beta libraries involved quantitative 5'-RACE with molecular barcodes. Each CDR3 protein is one row after TCRdb ran MiXCR on the 5' RACE reads. The sample contains fewer than 650,000 distinct CDR3 sequences, approximately 12% of which appear only once. The CDR3 is 13 amino acids. CDR1 is SQVTM, CDR2 ANQGSEA, per germline. V was clipped by 2 bases and J by 2 bases, with 7 bases between them. This sequence was found in a male donor with ankylosing spondylitis. The chain joins TRBV29-1 to TRBJ1-3, with no clear D. The source material was blood, either unsorted or a sorted T cell fraction (not recorded which). This CDR3 reads CSVERQAGNTIYF. In nucleotides, the CDR3 is TGCAGCGTTGAACGGCAGGCTGGAAACACCATATATTTT.